A selection of T cell receptor beta chains follows, all from one sample in a study of spatial heterogeneity in lung cancer. From the 5' RACE reads, TCRdb called clonotypes with MiXCR, one entry per CDR3 protein. The sample consists of about 22,000 distinct CDR3 sequences, around 5.8% of them appearing once. This material consisted of PBMCs, taken at surgery. The receptors were sampled from a male donor with early-stage non-small cell lung cancer. CDR3s include the opening cysteine and the closing phenylalanine or tryptophan. The D gene is left open where the match is weak. Where a row states a size, it is once, few, many or the class of an expanded clone; other rows omit it.

TRBJ2-1	TRBV12-3/TRBV12-4	-	many	CASIPRGYRYNEQFF	TGTGCCAGCATCCCAAGGGGGTATCGTTACAATGAGCAGTTCTTC
TRBJ2-3	TRBV3-1	TRBD2	-	CASSQGPGLEEYTQYF	TGTGCCAGCAGCCAAGGACCGGGACTAGAAGAGTATACGCAGTATTTT
TRBJ2-2	TRBV30	TRBD1	many	CAWRGGLETGELFF	TGTGCCTGGAGAGGGGGCCTGGAGACCGGGGAGCTGTTTTTT
TRBJ1-1	TRBV14	-	many	CASSRNLDTEAFF	TGTGCCAGCAGCCGAAACTTGGACACTGAAGCTTTCTTT
TRBJ1-6	TRBV9	-	many	CASSVAPGTSPLHF	TGTGCCAGCAGCGTAGCTCCAGGTACCTCACCCCTCCACTTT
TRBJ2-5	TRBV7-3	TRBD2	few	CASSLGSGAGRQETQYF	TGTGCCAGCAGCTTGGGCTCAGGAGCGGGACGTCAAGAGACCCAGTACTTC
TRBJ2-1	TRBV7-3	-	many	CASSSPSTYGEQFF	TGTGCCAGCAGCTCCCCCTCAACCTACGGTGAGCAGTTCTTC
TRBJ2-1	TRBV12-3/TRBV12-4	-	many	CASSFHEQFF	TGTGCCAGCAGTTTCCATGAGCAGTTCTTC
TRBJ2-5	TRBV7-2	-	many	CASSLQGIGIETQYF	TGTGCCAGCAGCTTGCAGGGTATAGGAATCGAGACCCAGTACTTC
TRBJ2-7	TRBV28	-	-	CASSPGTVSYEQYF	TGTGCCAGCAGCCCCGGGACTGTTTCCTACGAGCAGTACTTC
TRBJ2-1	TRBV7-9	TRBD1	many	CASSPEDRGLVF	TGTGCCAGCAGCCCCGAGGACAGGGGGCTGGTCTTC
TRBJ2-1	TRBV5-4	TRBD2	many	CASSLAQRGGADEQFF	TGTGCCAGCAGCTTGGCCCAGCGGGGGGGGGCCGATGAGCAGTTCTTC
TRBJ1-6	TRBV20-1	-	few	CSARPRGNSHSPLHF	TGCAGTGCTAGGCCCCGAGGGAACTCCCATTCACCCCTCCACTTT
TRBJ1-4	TRBV19	TRBD1	many	CASSVHRGSANEKLFF	TGTGCCAGTAGTGTCCACAGGGGATCAGCTAATGAAAAACTGTTTTTT